The present T cell receptor beta chain was sequenced within a study of blood T cell repertoires in COVID-19. Original processing methods: Estimation of nucleated cell counts was performed using reference gene primer amplification. Data came from immunoSEQ multiplex PCR; TCRdb stores just in-frame clones and leaves some out. From that table come the V and J calls and clone size; the DNA was used to work out D and trimming. This sample has 150,000 or so clones, with 80% to 90% found just once. The germline gives CDR1 KGHSH, CDR2 LQKENI. Unmatched junction bases numbered 5, after V lost 4 bases and J lost 1 base. There are 15 residues in the CDR3.

The sequence came from a man of 80 years or more with acute or convalescent COVID-19. The sequenced sample was peripheral blood. The J gene is TRBJ1-1, the V gene TRBV18; 8 bases are shared with TRBD1. The CDR3 region is CASSLGQVTNTEAFF. CDR3 nucleotides: TGTGCCAGCTCACTGGGACAGGTTACGAACACTGAAGCTTTCTTT.